This is a list of T cell receptor beta chains from one sample in a study of shared clonotypes between healthy human individuals. TCRdb's copy holds only in-frame clones and misses some; the assay was immunoSEQ multiplex PCR. The sample includes approximately 470,000 clones, more than 75% seen only once; the top ten take 9.5% to 15%. The source material was PBMCs. These receptors originate from a woman between 40 and 50 years old in good health. Some clones in this sample may be carry-over from other donors' samples. The conserved cysteine and the conserved F or W are not part of the CDR3 here. Each record gives: V gene, J gene, CDR3 protein.

>TRBV28|TRBJ2-5
ASSLIWGGTQY
>TRBV7-3|TRBJ1-1
ASSIPPQGYTEAF
>TRBV7-7|TRBJ2-5
ASSRYRTSVVPQETQY
>TRBV4-2|TRBJ2-2
ASSPSRAPGELF
>TRBV28|TRBJ2-7
ASSPGRRGQY
>TRBV28|TRBJ2-5
ASKAKFQETQY
>TRBV10-3|TRBJ2-6
AISGGDGANVLT
>TRBV7-3|TRBJ2-7
ASSSGLASEQY
>TRBV7-7|TRBJ2-2
ASSLNTNTGELF
>TRBV19|TRBJ2-3
ASTSSDWGQGKDTQY
>TRBV4-3|TRBJ2-3
ASSQEIGGRGLATDTQY
>TRBV30|TRBJ1-5
AWSEGVGAQPQH
>TRBV5-8|TRBJ2-7
ASSYLRDRAPYEQY
>TRBV28|TRBJ2-2
ASSGGQFTGELF
>TRBV5-8|TRBJ2-3
ASGSGTSKSTDTQY
>TRBV5-6|TRBJ1-2
ASSPGQNYGYT
>TRBV5-6|TRBJ2-7
ASSSVVQGTGEQY
>TRBV30|TRBJ2-7
ATRLAGAPSDEQY
>TRBV18|TRBJ1-2
ASSPVRQAEVLGYT
>TRBV28|TRBJ2-2
ASSFRRGGRSTGELF
>TRBV9|TRBJ2-1
ASSVGKGLSYNEQF
>TRBV5-1|TRBJ1-2
ASSPTEGRLYGYT
>TRBV28|TRBJ1-2
ASSSVNPVAPGYT
>TRBV4-1|TRBJ1-4
ASSSAQGINEKLF
>TRBV6-1|TRBJ2-1
ASSVGVYNEQF
>TRBV25-1|TRBJ2-3
ATRTDTQY